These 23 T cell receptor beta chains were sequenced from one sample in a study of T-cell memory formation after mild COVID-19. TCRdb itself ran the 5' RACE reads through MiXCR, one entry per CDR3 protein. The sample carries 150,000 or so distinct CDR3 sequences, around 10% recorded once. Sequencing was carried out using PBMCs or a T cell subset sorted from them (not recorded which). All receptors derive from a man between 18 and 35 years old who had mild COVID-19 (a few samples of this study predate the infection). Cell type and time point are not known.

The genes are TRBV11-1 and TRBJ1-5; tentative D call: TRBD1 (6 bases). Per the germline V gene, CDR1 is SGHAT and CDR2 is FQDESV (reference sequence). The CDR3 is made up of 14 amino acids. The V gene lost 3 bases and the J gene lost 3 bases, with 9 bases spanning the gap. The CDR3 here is CASSLDSNNQPQHF. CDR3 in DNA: TGTGCCAGCAGCTTGGACAGCAACAATCAGCCCCAGCATTTT.

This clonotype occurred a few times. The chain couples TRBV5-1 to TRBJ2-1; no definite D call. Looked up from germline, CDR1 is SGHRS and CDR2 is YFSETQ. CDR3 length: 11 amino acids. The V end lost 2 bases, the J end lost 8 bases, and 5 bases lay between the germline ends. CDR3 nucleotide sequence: TGCGCCAGCAGCTTCGAGTATGAGCAGTTCTTC. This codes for CASSFEYEQFF. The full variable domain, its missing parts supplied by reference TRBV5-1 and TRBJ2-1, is KAGVTQTPRYLIKTRGQQVTLSCSPISGHRSVSWYQQTPGQGLQFLFEYFSETQRNKGNFPGRFSGRQFSNSRSEMNVSTLELGDSALYLCASSFEYEQFFGPGTRLTVL.

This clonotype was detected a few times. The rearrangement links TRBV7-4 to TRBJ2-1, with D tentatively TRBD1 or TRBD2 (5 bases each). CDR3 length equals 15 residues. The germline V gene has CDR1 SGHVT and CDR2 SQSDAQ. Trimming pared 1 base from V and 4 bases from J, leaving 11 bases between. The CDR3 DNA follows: TGTGCCAGCAGCTTAGGTGGGACGGATTACAATGAGCAGTTCTTC. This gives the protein CASSLGGTDYNEQFF.

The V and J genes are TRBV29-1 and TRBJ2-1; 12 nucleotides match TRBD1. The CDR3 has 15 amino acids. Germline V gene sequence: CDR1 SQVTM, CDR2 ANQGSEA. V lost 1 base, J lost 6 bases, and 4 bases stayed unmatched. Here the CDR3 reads CSVEVGTGGPNEQFF. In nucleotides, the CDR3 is TGCAGCGTTGAAGTTGGGACAGGGGGCCCCAATGAGCAGTTCTTC.

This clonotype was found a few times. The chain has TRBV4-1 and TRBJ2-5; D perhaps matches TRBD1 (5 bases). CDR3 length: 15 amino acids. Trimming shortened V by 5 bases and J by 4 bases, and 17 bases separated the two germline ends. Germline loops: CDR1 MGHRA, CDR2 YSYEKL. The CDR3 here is CASSMVTDFLETQYF. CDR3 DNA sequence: TGCGCCAGCAGCATGGTGACAGACTTTTTAGAGACCCAGTACTTC.

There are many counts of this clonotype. Written as DNA, the CDR3 is TGCGCCAGCAGCTTGGATACAGGTTCCGGGGAGCTGTTTTTT. Translating gives CASSLDTGSGELFF. This chain connects TRBV5-1 to TRBJ2-2, with D perhaps TRBD1 (5 bases). The V end lost 0 bases, the J end lost 6 bases, and 9 bases lay between the germline ends. Germline CDR1 SGHRS, CDR2 YFSETQ. The CDR3 spans 14 residues.

In DNA form, the CDR3 reads TGCAGTGCTATGCGAGGCTCCCAGGGATACGAGCAGTACTTC. This codes for CSAMRGSQGYEQYF. The rearrangement joins TRBV20-1 to TRBJ2-7; D is possibly TRBD1 (5 bases). Trimming shortened V by 4 bases and J by 4 bases, and 17 bases separated the two germline ends. This CDR3 is built from 14 residues. Germline loops: CDR1 DFQATT, CDR2 SNEGSKA (reference sequence).

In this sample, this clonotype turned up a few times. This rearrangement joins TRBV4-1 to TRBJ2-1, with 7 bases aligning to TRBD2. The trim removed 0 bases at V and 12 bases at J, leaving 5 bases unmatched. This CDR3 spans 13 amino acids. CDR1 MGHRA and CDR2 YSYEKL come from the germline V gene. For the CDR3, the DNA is TGCGCCAGCAGCCAAGAGGGGGGGTGGATGCAGTTCTTC. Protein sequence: CASSQEGGWMQFF.

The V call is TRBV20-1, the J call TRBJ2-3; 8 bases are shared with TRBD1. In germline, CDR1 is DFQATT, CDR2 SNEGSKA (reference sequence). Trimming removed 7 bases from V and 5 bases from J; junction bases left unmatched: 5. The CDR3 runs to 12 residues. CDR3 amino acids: CSGQGIGDTQYF. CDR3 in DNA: TGCAGTGGACAGGGGATTGGAGATACGCAGTATTTT.

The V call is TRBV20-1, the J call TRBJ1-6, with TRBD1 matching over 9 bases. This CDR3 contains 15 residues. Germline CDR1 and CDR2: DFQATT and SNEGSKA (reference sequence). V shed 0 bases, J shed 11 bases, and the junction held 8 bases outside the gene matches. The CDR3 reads CSARDVTGGMAPLHF. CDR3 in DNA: TGCAGTGCTAGAGATGTAACAGGGGGCATGGCACCCCTCCACTTT.

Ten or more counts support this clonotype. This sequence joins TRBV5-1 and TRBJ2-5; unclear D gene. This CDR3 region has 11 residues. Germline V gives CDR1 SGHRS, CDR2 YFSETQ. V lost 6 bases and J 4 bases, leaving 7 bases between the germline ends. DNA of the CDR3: TGCGCCAGCATCGTTGGAGAGACCCAGTACTTC. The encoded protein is CASIVGETQYF.

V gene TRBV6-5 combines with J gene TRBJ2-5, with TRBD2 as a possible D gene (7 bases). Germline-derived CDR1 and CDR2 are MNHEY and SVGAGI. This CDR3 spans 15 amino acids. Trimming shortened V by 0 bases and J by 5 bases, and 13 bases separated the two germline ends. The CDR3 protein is CASSYSGGPVETQYF. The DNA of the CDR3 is TGTGCCAGCAGTTACTCGGGGGGGCCAGTTGAGACCCAGTACTTC.

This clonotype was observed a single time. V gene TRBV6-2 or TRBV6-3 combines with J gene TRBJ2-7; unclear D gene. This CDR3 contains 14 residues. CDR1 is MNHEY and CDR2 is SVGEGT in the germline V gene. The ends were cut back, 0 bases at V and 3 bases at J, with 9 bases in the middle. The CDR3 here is CASSYSPSSYEQYF. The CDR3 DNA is TGTGCCAGCAGTTACTCGCCGTCAAGCTACGAGCAGTACTTC.

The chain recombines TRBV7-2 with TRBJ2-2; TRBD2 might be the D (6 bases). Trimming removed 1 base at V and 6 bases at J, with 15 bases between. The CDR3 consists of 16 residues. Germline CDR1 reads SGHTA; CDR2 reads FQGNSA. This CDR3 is CASSLVGTEGPGELFF. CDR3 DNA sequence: TGTGCCAGCAGCTTAGTGGGGACTGAAGGGCCCGGGGAGCTGTTTTTT.

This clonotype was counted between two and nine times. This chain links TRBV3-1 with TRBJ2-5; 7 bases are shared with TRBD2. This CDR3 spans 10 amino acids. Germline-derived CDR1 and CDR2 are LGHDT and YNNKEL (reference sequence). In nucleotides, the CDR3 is TGTGGGGGGGGAGGAGAGACCCAGTACTTC. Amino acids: CGGGGETQYF.

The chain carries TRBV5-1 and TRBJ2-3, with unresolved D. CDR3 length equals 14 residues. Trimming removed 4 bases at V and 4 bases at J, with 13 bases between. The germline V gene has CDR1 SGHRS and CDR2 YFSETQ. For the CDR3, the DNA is TGCGCCAGCAGCCCGGAGTCGACATCAGATACGCAGTATTTT. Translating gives CASSPESTSDTQYF.

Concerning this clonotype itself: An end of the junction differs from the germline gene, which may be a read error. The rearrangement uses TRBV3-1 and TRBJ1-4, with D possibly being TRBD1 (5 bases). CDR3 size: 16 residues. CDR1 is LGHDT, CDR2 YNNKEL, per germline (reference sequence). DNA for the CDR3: TGTGCCAGCAGCCCCTATCCCCGCAGGGCTAATGAAAAACTGATTTTT. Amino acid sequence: CASSPYPRRANEKLIF.

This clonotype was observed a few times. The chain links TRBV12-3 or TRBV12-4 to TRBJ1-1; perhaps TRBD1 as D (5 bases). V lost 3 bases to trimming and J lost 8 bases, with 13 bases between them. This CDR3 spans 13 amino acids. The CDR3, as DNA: TGTGCCAGCAGTTTCACGCAGGGTTCAGAAGCTTTCTTT. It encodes CASSFTQGSEAFF.

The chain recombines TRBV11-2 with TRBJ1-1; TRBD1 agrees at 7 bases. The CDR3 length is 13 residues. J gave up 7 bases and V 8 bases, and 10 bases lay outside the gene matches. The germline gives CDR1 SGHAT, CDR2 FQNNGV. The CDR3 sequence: CASGFTRDSEAFF. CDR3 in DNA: TGTGCCAGCGGATTCACGCGGGACAGTGAAGCTTTCTTT.

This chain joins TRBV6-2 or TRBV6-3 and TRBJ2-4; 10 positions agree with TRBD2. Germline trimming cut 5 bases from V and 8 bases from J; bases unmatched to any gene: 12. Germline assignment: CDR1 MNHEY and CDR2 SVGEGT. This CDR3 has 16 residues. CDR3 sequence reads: CASSPRLAGDGDIQYF. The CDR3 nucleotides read TGTGCCAGCAGTCCCCGCCTAGCGGGGGATGGAGACATTCAGTACTTC.

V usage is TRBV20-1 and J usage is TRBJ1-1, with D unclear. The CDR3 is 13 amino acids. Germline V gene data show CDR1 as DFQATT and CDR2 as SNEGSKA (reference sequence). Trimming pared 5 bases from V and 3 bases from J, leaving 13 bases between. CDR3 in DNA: TGCAGTGCTGACTCCCGGCGGGACACTGAAGCTTTCTTT. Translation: CSADSRRDTEAFF.

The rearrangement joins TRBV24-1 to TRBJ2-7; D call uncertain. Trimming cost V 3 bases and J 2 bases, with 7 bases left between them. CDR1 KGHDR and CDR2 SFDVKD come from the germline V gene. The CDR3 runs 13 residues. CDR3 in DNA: TGTGCCACCAGTGATCCTGATCCCTACGAGCAGTACGTC. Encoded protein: CATSDPDPYEQYV.

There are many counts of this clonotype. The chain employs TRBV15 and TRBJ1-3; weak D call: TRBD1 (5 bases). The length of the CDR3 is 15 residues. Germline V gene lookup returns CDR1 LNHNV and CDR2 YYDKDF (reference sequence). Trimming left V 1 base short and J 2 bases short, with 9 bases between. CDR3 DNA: TGTGCCACCAGCAGAGTGGGGGGAGCTGGAAACACCATATATTTT. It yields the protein CATSRVGGAGNTIYF.